Sequencing of this T cell receptor beta chain was carried out in a study of blood T cell repertoires in COVID-19. Study context: The samples span acute and convalescent COVID-19 from the United States, Italy and Spain. The cDNA or gDNA used as material had been derived from T cells, B-cell-depleted T cells, or PBMCs.

Per the original data handling: Reference gene primers were amplified, and this amplification served to estimate nucleated cell counts. Generated by immunoSEQ multiplex PCR, the TCRdb table keeps only in-frame clones and is missing some. That table furnishes V, J and clone size, whereas the DNA furnished D and trimming. The sample carries 200,000 to 300,000 clones, almost 85% recorded once. V lost 2 bases and J lost 2, with 12 bases in between. The CDR3 runs to 14 residues. The germline V gene has CDR1 SQVTM and CDR2 ANQGSEA. The count of this clone is one. The rearrangement links TRBV29-1 to TRBJ2-5; tentatively, D is TRBD1 (6 bases). The sample taken for sequencing was peripheral blood. This TCR derives from an elderly woman with acute or convalescent COVID-19. CDR3 DNA: TGCAGCGTTGAAATCAGGGGAAGACAAGAGACCCAGTACTTC. As protein: CSVEIRGRQETQYF.